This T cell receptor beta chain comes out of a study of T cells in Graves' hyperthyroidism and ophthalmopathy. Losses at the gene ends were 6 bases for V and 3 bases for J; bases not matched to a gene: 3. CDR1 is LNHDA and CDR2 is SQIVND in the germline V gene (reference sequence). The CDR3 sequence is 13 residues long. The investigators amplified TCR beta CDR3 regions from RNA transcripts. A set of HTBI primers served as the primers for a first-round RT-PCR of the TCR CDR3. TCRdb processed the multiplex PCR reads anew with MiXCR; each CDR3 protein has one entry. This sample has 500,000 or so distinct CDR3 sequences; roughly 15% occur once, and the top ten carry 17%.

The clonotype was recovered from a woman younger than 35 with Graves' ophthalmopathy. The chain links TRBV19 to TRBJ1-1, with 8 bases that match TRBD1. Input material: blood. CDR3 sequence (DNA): TGTGCCAGTAGAAAGACAGGGGACACTGAAGCTTTCTTT. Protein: CASRKTGDTEAFF.